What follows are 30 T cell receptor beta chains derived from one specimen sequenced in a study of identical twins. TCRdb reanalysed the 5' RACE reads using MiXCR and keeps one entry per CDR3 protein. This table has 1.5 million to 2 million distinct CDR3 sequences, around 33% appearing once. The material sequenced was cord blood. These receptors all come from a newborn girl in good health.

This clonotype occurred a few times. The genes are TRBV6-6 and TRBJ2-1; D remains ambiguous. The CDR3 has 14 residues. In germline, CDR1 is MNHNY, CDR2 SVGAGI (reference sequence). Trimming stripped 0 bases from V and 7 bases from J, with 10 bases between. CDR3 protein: CASSYSNLPNEQFF. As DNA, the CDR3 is TGTGCCAGCAGTTACTCTAATCTCCCGAATGAGCAGTTCTTC.

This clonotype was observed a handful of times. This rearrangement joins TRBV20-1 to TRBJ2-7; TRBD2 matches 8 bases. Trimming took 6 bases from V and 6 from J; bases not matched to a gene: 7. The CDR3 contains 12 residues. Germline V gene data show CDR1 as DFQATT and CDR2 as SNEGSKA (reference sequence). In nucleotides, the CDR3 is TGCAGTGCCCTTAGCGGGGCCTCCGAGCAGTACTTC. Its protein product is CSALSGASEQYF.

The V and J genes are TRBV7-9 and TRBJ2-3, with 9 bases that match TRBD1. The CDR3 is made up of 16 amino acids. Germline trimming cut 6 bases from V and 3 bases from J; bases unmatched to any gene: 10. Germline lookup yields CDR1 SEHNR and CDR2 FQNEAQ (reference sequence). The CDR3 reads CASSKNRDRDTDTQYF. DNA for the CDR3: TGTGCCAGCAGTAAGAACCGGGACAGGGATACAGATACGCAGTATTTT.

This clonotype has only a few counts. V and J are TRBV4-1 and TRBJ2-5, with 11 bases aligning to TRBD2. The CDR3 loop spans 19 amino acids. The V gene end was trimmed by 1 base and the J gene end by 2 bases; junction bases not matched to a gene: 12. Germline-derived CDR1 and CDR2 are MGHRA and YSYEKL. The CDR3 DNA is TGCGCCAGCAGCCAAGTCCTGACTAGCGGGGCCCCGATACAAGAGACCCAGTACTTC. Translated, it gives CASSQVLTSGAPIQETQYF.

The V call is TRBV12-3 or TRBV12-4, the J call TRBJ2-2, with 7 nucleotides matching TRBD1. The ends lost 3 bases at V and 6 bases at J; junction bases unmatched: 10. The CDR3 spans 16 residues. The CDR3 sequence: CASSLGTVNSPGELFF. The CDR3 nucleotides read TGTGCCAGCAGTTTGGGGACAGTCAATAGTCCCGGGGAGCTGTTTTTT.

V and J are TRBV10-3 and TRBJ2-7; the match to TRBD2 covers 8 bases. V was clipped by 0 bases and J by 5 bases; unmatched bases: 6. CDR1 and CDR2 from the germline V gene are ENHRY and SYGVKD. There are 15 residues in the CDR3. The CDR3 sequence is CAISESWGGRNEQYF. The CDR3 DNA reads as TGTGCCATCAGTGAGTCGTGGGGCGGGAGGAACGAGCAGTACTTC.

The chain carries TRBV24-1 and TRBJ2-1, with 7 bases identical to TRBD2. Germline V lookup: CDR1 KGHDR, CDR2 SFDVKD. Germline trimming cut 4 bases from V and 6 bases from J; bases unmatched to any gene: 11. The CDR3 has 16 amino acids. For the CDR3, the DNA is TGTGCCACCAGTGACCCAGGACTAGGGAGGGTCAATGAGCAGTTCTTC. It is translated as CATSDPGLGRVNEQFF.

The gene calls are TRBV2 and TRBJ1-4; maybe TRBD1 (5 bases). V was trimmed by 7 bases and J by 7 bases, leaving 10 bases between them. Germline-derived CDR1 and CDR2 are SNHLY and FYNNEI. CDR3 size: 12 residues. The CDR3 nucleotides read TGTGCCAGCATCAGGGAGGGTGAAAAACTGTTTTTT. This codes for CASIREGEKLFF.

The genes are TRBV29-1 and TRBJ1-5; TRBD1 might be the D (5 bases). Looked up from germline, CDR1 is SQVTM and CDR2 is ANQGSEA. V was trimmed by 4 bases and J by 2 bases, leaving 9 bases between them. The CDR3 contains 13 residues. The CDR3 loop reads CSVVWGGNQPQHF. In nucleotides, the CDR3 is TGCAGCGTTGTCTGGGGCGGCAATCAGCCCCAGCATTTT.

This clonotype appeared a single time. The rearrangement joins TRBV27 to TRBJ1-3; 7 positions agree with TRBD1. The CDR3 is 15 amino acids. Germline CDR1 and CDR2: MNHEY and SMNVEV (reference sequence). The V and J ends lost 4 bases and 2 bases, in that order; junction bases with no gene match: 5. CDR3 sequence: CASSSRQGAGNTIYF. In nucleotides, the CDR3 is TGTGCCAGCAGTTCCCGTCAGGGGGCTGGAAACACCATATATTTT.

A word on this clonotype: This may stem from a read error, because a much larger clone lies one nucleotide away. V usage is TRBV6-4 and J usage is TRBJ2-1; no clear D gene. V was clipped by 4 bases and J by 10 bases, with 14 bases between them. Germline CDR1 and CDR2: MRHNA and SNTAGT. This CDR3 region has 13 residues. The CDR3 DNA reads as TGTGCCAGCAGTGCAGAACCAGCATCCGAGCAGTTCTTC. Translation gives CASSAEPASEQFF.

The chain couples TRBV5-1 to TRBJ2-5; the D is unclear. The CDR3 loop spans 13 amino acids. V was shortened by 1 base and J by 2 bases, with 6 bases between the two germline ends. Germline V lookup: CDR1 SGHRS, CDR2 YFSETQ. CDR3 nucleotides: TGCGCCAGCAGCTTGAAAGTTCAAGAGACCCAGTACTTC. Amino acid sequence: CASSLKVQETQYF.

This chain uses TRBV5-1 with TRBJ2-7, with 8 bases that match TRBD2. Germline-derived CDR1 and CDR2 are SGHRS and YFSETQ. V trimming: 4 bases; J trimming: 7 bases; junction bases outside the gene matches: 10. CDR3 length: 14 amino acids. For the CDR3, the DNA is TGCGCCAGCAGCCCAATCGGGGGGGCCGGTGAGCAGTACTTC. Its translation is CASSPIGGAGEQYF.

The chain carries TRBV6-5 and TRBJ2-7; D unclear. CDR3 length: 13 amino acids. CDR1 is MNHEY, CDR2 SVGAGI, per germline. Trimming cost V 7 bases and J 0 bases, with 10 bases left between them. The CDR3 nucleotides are TGTGCCAGCACCAATAGTGGCTCCTACGAGCAGTACTTC. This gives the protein CASTNSGSYEQYF.

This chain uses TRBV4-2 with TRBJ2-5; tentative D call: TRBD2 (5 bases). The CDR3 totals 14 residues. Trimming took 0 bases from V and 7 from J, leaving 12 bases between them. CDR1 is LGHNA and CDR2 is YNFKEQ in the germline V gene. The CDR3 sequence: CASSQEREAGTQYF. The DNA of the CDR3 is TGTGCCAGCAGCCAAGAACGGGAAGCTGGGACCCAGTACTTC.

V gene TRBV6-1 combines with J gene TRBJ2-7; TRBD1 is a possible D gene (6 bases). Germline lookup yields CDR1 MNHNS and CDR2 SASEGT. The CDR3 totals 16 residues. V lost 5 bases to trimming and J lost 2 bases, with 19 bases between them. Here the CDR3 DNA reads TGTGCCAGCAGTCCTAGGGCAGGGGCCTCCCCCTACGAGCAGTACTTC. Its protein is CASSPRAGASPYEQYF.

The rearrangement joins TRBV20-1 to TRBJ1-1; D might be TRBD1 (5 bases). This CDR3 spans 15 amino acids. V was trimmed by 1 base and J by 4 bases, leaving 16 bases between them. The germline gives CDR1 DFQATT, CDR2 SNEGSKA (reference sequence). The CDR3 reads CSARVPREGSTEAFF. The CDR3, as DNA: TGCAGTGCTAGAGTGCCCAGGGAGGGTAGCACTGAAGCTTTCTTT.

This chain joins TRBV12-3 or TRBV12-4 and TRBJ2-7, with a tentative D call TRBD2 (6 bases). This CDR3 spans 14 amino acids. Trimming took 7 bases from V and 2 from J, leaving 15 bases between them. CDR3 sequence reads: CASNMGLRAYEQYF. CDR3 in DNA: TGTGCCAGCAACATGGGACTCCGGGCCTACGAGCAGTACTTC.

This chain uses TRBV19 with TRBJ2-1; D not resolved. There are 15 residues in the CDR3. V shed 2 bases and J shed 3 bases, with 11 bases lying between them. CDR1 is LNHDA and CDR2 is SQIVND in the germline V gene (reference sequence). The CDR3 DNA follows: TGTGCCAGTAGTATATCGACCGGGTACTACAATGAGCAGTTCTTC. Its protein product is CASSISTGYYNEQFF.

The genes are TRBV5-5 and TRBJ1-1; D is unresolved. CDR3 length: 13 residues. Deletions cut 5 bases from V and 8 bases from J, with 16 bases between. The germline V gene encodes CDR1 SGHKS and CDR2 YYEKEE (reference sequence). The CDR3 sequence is CASSHGWAGEAFF. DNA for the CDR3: TGTGCCAGCAGTCACGGGTGGGCCGGCGAAGCTTTCTTT. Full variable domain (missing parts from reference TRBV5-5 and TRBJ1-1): DAGVTQSPTHLIKTRGQQVTLRCSPISGHKSVSWYQQVLGQGPQFIFQYYEKEERGRGNFPDRFSARQFPNYSSELNVNALLLGDSALYLCASSHGWAGEAFFGQGTRLTVV.

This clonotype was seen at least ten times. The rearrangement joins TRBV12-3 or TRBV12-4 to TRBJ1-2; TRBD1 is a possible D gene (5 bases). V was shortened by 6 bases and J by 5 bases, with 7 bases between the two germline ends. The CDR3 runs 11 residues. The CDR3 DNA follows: TGTGCCAGCAGCCCAGGGTATGGCTACACCTTC. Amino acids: CASSPGYGYTF.

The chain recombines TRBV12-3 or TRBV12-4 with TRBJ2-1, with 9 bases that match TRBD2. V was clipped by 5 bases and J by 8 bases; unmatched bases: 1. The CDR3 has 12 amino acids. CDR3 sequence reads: CASSGTSHEQFF. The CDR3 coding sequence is TGTGCCAGCAGTGGGACTAGCCATGAGCAGTTCTTC.

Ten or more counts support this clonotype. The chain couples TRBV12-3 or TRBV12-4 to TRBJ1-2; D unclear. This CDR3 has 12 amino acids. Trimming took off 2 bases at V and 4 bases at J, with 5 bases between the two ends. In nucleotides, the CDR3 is TGTGCCAGCAGTTTAAAAAGCTATGGCTACACCTTC. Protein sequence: CASSLKSYGYTF.

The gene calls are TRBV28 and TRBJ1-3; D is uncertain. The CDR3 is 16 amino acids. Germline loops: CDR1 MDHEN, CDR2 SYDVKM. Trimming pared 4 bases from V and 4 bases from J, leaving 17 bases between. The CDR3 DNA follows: TGTGCCAGCAGTTCGAGAAGAAACGGCCGGGGAAACACCATATATTTT. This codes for CASSSRRNGRGNTIYF.

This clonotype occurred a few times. As DNA, the CDR3 is TGCAGTGCTAGAGATCGGGTCAAGGGCTACACCTTC. It specifies CSARDRVKGYTF. The J gene is TRBJ1-2, the V gene TRBV20-1, with D hard to call. The V and J ends lost 0 bases and 8 bases respectively, with 10 bases between them. This CDR3 is 12 amino acids long. CDR1 DFQATT and CDR2 SNEGSKA come from the germline V gene (reference sequence).

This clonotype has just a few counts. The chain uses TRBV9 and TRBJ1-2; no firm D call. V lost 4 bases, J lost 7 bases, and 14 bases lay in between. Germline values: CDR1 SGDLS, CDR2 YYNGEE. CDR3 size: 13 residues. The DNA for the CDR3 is TGTGCCAGCAGCAAGGATAGGGAAGGTGGCTACACCTTC. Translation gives CASSKDREGGYTF.

CDR3 DNA sequence: TGTGCCAGCAAGGGGAAGGGGCGAACGTATGGCTACACCTTC. It specifies CASKGKGRTYGYTF. This sequence joins TRBV6-5 and TRBJ1-2, with D possibly TRBD1 on 5 matching bases. Germline V gene lookup returns CDR1 MNHEY and CDR2 SVGAGI. Between the trimmed V and J ends, which lost 7 bases and 5 bases, there was a span of 17 bases. The CDR3 has 14 amino acids.

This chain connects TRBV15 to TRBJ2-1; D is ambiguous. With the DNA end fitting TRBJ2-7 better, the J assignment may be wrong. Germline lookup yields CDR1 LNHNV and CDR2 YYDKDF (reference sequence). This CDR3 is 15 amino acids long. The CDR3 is CATSRDAREYNEQYF. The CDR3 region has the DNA TGTGCCACCAGCAGAGATGCTAGGGAATACAATGAGCAGTACTTC.

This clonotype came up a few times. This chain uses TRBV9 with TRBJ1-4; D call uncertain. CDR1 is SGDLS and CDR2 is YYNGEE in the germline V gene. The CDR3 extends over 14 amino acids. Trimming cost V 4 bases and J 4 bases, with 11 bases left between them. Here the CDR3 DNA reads TGTGCCAGCAGCTCGACACACTATAATGAAAAACTGTTTTTT. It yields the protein CASSSTHYNEKLFF.

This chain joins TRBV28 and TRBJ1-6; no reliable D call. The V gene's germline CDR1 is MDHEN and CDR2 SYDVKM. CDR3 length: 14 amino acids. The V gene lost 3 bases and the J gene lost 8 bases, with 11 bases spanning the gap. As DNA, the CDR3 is TGTGCCAGCAGTTTCGGGCCTTCCCATTCACCCCTCCACTTT. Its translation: CASSFGPSHSPLHF.